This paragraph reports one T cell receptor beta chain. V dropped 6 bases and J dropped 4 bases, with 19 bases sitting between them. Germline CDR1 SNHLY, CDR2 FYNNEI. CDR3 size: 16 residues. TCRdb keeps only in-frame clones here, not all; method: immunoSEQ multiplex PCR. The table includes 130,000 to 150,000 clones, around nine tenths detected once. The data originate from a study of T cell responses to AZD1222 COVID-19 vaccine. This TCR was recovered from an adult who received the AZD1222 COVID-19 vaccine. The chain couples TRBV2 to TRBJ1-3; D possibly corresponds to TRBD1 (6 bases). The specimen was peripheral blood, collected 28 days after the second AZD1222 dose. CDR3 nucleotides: TGTGCCAGCAGAGGAAATCGGGACACTAAAGGAAACACCATATATTTT. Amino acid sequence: CASRGNRDTKGNTIYF.